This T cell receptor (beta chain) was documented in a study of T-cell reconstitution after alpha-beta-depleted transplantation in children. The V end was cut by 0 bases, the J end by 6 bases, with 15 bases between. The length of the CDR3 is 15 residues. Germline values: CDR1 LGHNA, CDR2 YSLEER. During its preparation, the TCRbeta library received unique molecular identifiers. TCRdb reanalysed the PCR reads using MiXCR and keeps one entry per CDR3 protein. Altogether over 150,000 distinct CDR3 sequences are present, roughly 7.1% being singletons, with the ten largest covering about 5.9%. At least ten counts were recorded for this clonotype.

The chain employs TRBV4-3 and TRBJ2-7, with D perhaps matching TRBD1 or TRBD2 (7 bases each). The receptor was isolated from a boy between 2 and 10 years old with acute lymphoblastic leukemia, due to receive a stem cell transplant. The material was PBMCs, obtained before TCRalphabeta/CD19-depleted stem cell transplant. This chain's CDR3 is CASSQEGRGGSEQYF. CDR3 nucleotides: TGCGCCAGCAGCCAAGAGGGCAGGGGGGGATCCGAGCAGTACTTC.